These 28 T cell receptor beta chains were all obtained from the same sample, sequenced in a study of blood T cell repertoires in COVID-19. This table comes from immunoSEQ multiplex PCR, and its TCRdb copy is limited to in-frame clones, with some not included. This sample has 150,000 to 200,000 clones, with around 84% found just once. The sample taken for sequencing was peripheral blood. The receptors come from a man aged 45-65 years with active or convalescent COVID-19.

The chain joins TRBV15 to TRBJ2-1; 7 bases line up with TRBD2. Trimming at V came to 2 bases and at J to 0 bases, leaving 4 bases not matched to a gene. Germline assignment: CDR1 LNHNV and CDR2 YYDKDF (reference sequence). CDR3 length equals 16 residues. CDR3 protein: CATSRPGGSSYNEQFF. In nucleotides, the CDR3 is TGTGCCACCAGCAGACCGGGCGGGAGCTCCTACAATGAGCAGTTCTTC.

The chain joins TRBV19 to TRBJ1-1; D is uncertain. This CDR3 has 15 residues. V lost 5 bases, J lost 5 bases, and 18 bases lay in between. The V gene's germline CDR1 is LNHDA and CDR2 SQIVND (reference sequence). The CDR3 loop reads CASSSKAGRRTEAFF. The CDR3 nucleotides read TGTGCCAGTAGTTCCAAGGCAGGCCGACGAACTGAAGCTTTCTTT.

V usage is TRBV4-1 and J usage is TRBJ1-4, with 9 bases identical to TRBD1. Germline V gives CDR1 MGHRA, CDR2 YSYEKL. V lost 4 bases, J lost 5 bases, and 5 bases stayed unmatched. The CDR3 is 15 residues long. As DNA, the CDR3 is TGCGCCAGCAGCCGAGAGACAGGGGGAAATGAAAAACTGTTTTTT. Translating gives CASSRETGGNEKLFF.

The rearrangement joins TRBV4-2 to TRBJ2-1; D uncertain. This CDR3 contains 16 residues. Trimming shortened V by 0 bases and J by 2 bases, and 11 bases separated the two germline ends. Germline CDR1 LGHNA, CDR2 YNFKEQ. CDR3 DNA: TGTGCCAGCAGCCAAGATCCCCTACTAACCTACAATGAGCAGTTCTTC. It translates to CASSQDPLLTYNEQFF.

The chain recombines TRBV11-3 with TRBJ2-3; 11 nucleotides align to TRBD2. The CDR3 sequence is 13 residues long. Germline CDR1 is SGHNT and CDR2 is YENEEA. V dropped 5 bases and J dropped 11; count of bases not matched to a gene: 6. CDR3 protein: CASSTTSGKLQYF. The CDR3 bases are TGTGCCAGCAGCACGACTAGCGGGAAATTGCAGTATTTT.

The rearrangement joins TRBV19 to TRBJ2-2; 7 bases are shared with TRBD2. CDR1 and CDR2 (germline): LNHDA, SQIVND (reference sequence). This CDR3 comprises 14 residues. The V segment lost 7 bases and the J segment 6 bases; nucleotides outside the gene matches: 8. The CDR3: CASMMGGTSGELFF. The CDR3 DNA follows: TGTGCCAGTATGATGGGGGGGACGTCCGGGGAGCTGTTTTTT.

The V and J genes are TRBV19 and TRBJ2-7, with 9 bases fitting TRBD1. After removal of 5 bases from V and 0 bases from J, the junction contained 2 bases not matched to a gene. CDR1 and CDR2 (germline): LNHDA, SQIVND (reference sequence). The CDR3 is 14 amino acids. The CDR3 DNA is TGTGCCAGTAGTCCACAGGGGGCCTCCTACGAGCAGTACTTC. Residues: CASSPQGASYEQYF.

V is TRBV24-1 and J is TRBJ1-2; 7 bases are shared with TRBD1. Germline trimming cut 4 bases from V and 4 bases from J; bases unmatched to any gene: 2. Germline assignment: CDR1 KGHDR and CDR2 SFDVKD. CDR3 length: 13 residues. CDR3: CATSEGQPYGYTF. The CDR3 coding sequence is TGTGCCACCAGTGAGGGACAGCCCTATGGCTACACCTTC.

DNA for the CDR3: TGTGCCAGTAGTATCGGAGGGGAGAGGTCAGATACGCAGTATTTT. It is translated as CASSIGGERSDTQYF. The chain is built from TRBV19 and TRBJ2-3, with D perhaps TRBD2 (6 bases). The CDR3 totals 15 residues. Per germline, CDR1 LNHDA and CDR2 SQIVND (reference sequence). The ends were cut back, 3 bases at V and 4 bases at J, with 14 bases in the middle.

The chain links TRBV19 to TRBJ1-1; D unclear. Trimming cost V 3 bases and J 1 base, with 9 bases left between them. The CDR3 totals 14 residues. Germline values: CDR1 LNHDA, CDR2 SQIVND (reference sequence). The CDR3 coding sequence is TGTGCCAGTAGTATCGGAGGCAGGAACACTGAAGCTTTCTTT. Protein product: CASSIGGRNTEAFF.

Here the CDR3 reads CASRKESSGNTIYF. Written as DNA, the CDR3 is TGTGCCAGCAGGAAGGAGAGCTCTGGAAACACCATATATTTT. The genes are TRBV6-5 and TRBJ1-3; no clear D gene. Trimming pared 6 bases from V and 0 bases from J, leaving 9 bases between. Germline values: CDR1 MNHEY, CDR2 SVGAGI. This CDR3 contains 14 residues.

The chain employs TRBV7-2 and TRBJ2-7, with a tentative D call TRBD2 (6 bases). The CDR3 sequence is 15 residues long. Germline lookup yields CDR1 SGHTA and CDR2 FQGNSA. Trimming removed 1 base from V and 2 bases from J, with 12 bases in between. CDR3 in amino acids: CASSLDPSAAYEQYF. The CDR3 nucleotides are TGTGCCAGCAGCTTAGACCCTAGCGCCGCCTACGAGCAGTACTTC.

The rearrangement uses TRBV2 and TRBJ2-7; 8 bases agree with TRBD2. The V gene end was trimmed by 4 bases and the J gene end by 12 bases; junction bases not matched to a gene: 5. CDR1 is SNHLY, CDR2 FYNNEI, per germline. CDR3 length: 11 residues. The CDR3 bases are TGTGCCAGCAGTGCCCCAGCGGGGGCGTACTTC. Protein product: CASSAPAGAYF.

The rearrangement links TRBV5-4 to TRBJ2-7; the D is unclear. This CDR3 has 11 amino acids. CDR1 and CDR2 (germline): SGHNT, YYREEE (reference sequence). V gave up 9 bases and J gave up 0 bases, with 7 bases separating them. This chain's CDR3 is CATTSSYEQYF. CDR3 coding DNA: TGTGCCACCACCAGCTCCTACGAGCAGTACTTC.

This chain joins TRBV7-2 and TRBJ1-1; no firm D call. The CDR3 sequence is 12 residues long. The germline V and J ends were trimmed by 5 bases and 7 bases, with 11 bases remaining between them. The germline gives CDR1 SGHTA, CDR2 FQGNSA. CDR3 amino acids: CASSPARLEAFF. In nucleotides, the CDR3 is TGTGCCAGCAGCCCCGCGCGGCTTGAAGCTTTCTTT.

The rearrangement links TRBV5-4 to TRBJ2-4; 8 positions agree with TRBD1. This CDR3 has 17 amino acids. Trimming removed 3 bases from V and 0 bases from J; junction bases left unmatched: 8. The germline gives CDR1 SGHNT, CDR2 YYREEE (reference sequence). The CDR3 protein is CASSYRDRILAKNIQYF. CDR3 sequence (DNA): TGTGCCAGCAGCTACAGGGACAGGATACTAGCCAAAAACATTCAGTACTTC.

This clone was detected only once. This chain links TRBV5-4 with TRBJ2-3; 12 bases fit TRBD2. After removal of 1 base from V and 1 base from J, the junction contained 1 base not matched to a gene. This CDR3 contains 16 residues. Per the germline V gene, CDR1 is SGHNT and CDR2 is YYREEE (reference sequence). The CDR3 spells CASSLRLAGGTDTQYF. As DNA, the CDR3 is TGTGCCAGCAGCTTGCGACTAGCGGGGGGCACAGATACGCAGTATTTT.

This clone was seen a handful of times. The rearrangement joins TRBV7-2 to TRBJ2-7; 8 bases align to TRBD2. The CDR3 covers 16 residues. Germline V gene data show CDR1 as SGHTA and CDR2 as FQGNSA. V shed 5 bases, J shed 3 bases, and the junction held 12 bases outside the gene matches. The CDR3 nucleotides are TGTGCCAGCAGCCACGTTAAAAGAGCGGGGGTCTACGAGCAGTACTTC. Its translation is CASSHVKRAGVYEQYF.

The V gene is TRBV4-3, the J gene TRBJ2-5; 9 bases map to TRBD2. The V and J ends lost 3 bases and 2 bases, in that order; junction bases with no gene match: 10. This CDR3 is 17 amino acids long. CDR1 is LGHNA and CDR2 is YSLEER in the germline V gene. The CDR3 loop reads CASSHTLAGALQETQYF. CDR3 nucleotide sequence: TGCGCCAGCAGCCACACCTTAGCGGGGGCTCTTCAAGAGACCCAGTACTTC.

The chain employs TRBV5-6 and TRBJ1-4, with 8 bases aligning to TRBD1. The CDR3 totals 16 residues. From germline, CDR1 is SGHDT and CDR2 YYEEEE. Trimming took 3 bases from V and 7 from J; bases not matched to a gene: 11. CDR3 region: CASSWGTGQGAEKLFF. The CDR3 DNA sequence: TGTGCCAGCAGCTGGGGAACGGGCCAGGGGGCTGAAAAACTGTTTTTT.

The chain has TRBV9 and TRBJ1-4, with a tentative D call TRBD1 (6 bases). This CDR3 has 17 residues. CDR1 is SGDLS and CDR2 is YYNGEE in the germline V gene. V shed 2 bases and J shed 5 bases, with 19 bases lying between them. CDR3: CASSVTPQGFLNEKLFF. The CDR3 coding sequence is TGTGCCAGCAGCGTTACTCCCCAGGGGTTCTTAAATGAAAAACTGTTTTTT. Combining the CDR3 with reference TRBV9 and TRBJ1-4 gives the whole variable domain DSGVTQTPKHLITATGQRVTLRCSPRSGDLSVYWYQQSLDQGLQFLIQYYNGEERAKGNILERFSAQQFPDLHSELNLSSLELGDSALYFCASSVTPQGFLNEKLFFGSGTQLSVL.

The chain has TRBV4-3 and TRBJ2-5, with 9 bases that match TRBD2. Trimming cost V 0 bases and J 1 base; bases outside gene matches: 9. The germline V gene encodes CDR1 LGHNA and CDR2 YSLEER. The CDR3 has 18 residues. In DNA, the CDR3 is TGCGCCAGCAGCCAAGAGTTAGCGGGGGCAACAAGCCAAGAGACCCAGTACTTC. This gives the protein CASSQELAGATSQETQYF.

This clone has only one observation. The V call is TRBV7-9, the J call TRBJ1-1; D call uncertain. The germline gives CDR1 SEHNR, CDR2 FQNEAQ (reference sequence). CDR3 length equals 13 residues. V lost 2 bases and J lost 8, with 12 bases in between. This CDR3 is CASSLRLSGEAFF. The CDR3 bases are TGTGCCAGCAGCTTACGCCTCTCGGGGGAAGCTTTCTTT.

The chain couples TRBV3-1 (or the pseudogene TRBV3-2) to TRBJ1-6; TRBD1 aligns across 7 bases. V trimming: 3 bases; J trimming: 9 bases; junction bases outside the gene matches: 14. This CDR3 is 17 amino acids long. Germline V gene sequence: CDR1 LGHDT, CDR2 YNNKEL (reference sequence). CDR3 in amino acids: CASSHRQGFGRVSPLHF. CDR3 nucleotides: TGTGCCAGCAGCCACAGACAGGGATTTGGACGCGTTTCACCCCTCCACTTT.

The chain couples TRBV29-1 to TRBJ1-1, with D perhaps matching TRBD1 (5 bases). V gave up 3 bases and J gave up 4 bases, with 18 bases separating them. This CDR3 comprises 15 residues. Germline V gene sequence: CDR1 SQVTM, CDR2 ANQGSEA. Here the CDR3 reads CSVDGTSAGFTEAFF. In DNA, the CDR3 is TGCAGCGTTGATGGGACTTCAGCAGGGTTCACTGAAGCTTTCTTT.

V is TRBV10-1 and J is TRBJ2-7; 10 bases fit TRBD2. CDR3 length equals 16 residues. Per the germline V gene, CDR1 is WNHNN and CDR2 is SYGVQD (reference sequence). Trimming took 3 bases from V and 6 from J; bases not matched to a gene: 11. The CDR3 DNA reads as TGCGCCAGCAGTGACGGAGCGGGAGGGCCTCGGCGCGAGCAGTACTTC. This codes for CASSDGAGGPRREQYF.

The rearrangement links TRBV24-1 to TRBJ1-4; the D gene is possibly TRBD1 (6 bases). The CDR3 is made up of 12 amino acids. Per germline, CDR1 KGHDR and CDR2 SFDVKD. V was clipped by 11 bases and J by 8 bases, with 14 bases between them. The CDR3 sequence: CASQGNEEKLFF. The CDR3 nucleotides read TGTGCCAGCCAGGGGAACGAGGAAAAACTGTTTTTT.

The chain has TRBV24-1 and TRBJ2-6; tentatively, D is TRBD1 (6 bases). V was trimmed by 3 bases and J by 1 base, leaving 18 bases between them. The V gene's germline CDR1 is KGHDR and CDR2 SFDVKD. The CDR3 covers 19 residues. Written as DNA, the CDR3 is TGTGCCACCAGTGATGCAAAATGGGACACGGATTCTGGGGCCAACGTCCTGACTTTC. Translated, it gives CATSDAKWDTDSGANVLTF.